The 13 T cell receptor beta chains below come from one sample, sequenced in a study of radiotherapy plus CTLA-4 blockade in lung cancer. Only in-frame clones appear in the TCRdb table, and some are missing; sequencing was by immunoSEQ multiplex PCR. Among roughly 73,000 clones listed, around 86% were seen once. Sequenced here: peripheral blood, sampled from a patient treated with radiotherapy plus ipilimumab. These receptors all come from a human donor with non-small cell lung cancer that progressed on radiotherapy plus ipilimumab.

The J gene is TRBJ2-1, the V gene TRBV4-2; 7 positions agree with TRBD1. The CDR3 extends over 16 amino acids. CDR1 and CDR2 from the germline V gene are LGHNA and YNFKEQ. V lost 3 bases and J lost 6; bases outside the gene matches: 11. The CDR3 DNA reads TGTGCCAGCAGCCAGGGGACAGAACAAAGATTCAATGAGCAGTTCTTC. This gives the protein CASSQGTEQRFNEQFF.

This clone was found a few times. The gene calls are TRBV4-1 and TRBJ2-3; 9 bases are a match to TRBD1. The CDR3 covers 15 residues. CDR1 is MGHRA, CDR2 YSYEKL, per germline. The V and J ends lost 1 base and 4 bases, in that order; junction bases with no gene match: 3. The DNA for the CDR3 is TGCGCCAGCAGCCAAGGGACAGGGGTGTCAGATACGCAGTATTTT. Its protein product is CASSQGTGVSDTQYF.

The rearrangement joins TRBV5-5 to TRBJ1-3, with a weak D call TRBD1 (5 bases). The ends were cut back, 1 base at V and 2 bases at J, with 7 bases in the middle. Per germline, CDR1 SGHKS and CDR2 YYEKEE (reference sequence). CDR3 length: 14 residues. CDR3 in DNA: TGTGCCAGCAGCTTGAGCAGGGCTGGAAACACCATATATTTT. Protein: CASSLSRAGNTIYF.

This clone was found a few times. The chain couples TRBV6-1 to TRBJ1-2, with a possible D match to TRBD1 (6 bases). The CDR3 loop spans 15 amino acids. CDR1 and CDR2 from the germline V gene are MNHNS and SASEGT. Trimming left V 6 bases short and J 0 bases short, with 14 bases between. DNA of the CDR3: TGTGCCAGCAGAACCGGGACACGAGCTAACTATGGCTACACCTTC. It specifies CASRTGTRANYGYTF.

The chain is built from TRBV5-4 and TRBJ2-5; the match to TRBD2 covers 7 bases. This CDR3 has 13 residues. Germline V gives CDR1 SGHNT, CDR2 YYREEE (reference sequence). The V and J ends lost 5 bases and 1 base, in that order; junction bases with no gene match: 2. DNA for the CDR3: TGTGCCAGCAGACTAGCGAGCCAAGAGACCCAGTACTTC. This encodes CASRLASQETQYF.

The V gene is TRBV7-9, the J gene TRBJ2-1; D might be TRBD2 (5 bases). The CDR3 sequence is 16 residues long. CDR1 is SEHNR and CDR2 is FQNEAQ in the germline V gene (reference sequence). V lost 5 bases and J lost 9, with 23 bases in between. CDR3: CASSPPVLGALSEQFF. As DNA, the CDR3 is TGTGCCAGCAGCCCCCCTGTTCTGGGAGCACTTAGTGAGCAGTTCTTC.

DNA of the CDR3: TGCGCCAGCAACGACAGGGTCGAGGATGAGCAGTTCTTC. Its translation is CASNDRVEDEQFF. The chain recombines TRBV10-1 with TRBJ2-1; TRBD1 aligns across 7 bases. The V gene end was trimmed by 7 bases and the J gene end by 8 bases; junction bases not matched to a gene: 8. In germline, CDR1 is WNHNN, CDR2 SYGVQD (reference sequence). The CDR3 sequence is 13 residues long.

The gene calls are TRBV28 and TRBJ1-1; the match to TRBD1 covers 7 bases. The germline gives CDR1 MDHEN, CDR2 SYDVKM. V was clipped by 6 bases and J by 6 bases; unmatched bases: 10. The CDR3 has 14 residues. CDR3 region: CASSPQTGSSEAFF. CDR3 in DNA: TGTGCCAGCAGCCCCCAGACAGGGAGCTCTGAAGCTTTCTTT.

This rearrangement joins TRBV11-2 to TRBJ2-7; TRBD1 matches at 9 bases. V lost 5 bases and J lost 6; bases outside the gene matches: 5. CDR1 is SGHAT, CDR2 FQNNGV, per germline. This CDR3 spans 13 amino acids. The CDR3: CASSPWTGAEQYF. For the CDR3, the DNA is TGTGCCAGCAGCCCATGGACAGGGGCCGAGCAGTACTTC.

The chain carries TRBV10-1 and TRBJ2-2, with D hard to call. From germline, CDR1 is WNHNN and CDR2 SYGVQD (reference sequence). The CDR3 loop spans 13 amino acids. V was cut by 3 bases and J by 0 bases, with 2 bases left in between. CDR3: CASSESNTGELFF. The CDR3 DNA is TGCGCCAGCAGTGAATCGAACACCGGGGAGCTGTTTTTT.

CDR3 protein: CASSLGTSGSYEQYF. The DNA of the CDR3 is TGTGCCAGCAGCTTAGGGACTAGCGGTTCCTACGAGCAGTACTTC. This chain links TRBV7-3 with TRBJ2-7, with 11 bases that match TRBD2. With 2 bases clipped from V and 1 base from J, the junction kept 1 base outside the gene matches. CDR1 is SGHTA, CDR2 FQGTGA, per germline. The CDR3 contains 15 residues.

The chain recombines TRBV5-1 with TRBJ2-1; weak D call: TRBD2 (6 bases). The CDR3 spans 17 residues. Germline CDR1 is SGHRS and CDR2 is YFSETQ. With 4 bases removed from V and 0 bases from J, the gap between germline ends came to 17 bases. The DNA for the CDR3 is TGCGCCAGCAGCAGGACTCCTAGCGCGAGCTCCTACAATGAGCAGTTCTTC. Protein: CASSRTPSASSYNEQFF.

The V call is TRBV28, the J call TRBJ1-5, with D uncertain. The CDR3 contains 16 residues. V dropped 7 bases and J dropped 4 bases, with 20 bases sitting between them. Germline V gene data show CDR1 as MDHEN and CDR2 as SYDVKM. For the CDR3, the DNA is TGTGCCAGCAAAACCCCGTCTCTCGGTTCGAATCAGCCCCAGCATTTT. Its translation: CASKTPSLGSNQPQHF. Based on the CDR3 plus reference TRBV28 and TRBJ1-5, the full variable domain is DVKVTQSSRYLVKRTGEKVFLECVQDMDHENMFWYRQDPGLGLRLIYFSYDVKMKEKGDIPEGYSVSREKKERFSLILESASTNQTSMYLCASKTPSLGSNQPQHFGDGTRLSIL.